This TCR beta chain was identified in a study of blood T cell repertoires in COVID-19. Study-level background: Both acute and convalescent COVID-19 samples were obtained from the United States, Italy and Spain. In each case, the material was cDNA or gDNA derived from T cells, B-cell-depleted T cells, or PBMCs.

Original analysis: Estimated nucleated cell counts came from reference gene primer amplification. Sequencing used immunoSEQ multiplex PCR; TCRdb keeps in-frame clones, though not all of them. The V and J calls and clone size are taken from that table; D and trimming were inferred from the DNA. Of some 80,000 clones in the sample, around 80% were seen once. V lost 3 bases and J lost 0; bases outside the gene matches: 3. The CDR3 covers 18 residues. Germline V CDR1 and CDR2: KGHSH, LQKENI. The sample comprised peripheral blood. This rearrangement joins TRBV18 to TRBJ2-2; 14 nucleotides match TRBD2. This TCR derives from a human donor in a cohort sampled during active COVID-19. As DNA, the CDR3 is TGTGCCAGCTCACCTCGGGGACTAGCGGGGGCGAACACCGGGGAGCTGTTTTTT. Amino acids: CASSPRGLAGANTGELFF.